One T cell receptor (beta chain) is described in this entry. The record originates from a study of T cell changes during pregnancy in multiple sclerosis. Trimming cost V 3 bases and J 4 bases, with 12 bases left between them. Per the germline V gene, CDR1 is KGHSH and CDR2 is LQKENI. The CDR3 runs to 14 residues. The method was immunoSEQ multiplex PCR; TCRdb's version includes in-frame clones alone and lacks a portion of them. Seen here are 50,000 or so clones, around 90% observed once, and the top ten hold 0.2% to 0.3%. This material consisted of CD4+ T cells from peripheral blood mononuclear cells, taken in the second trimester of pregnancy. The chain combines TRBV18 with TRBJ2-5; tentative D call: TRBD2 (6 bases). This clonotype was obtained from a female donor with multiple sclerosis, enrolled in a pregnancy study. The CDR3 spells CASSPTSIGETQYF. CDR3 nucleotides: TGTGCCAGCTCACCGACTAGTATTGGAGAGACCCAGTACTTC. The whole variable domain, remainder taken from reference TRBV18 and TRBJ2-5, is NAGVMQNPRHLVRRRGQEARLRCSPMKGHSHVYWYRQLPEEGLKFMVYLQKENIIDESGMPKERFSAEFPKEGPSILRIQQVVRGDSAAYFCASSPTSIGETQYFGPGTRLLVL.